Listed below are T cell receptor beta chains from one sample, sequenced in a study of neurological immune-mediated disorders. TCRdb independently ran MiXCR on the 5' RACE reads; one entry per CDR3 protein. This table holds about 89,000 distinct CDR3 sequences, 2.5% to 3% found once. Sequencing was performed on PBMCs. These TCRs come from a young woman with multiple sclerosis. CDR3s include the opening cysteine and the closing phenylalanine or tryptophan. The order of the fields is V gene, clone size, D gene, J gene, CDR3 protein, CDR3 DNA. A D gene is named only where the DNA matches it firmly. Only some rows state a clone size, as once, few, many or a class for expanded clones.

TRBV20-1	many	-	TRBJ2-1	CSACSWGLACNEQFF	TGCAGTGCTTGTTCATGGGGGCTAGCGTGCAATGAGCAGTTCTTC
TRBV3-1	many	-	TRBJ1-2	CASSQEAGRVDGYTF	TGTGCCAGCAGCCAAGAGGCGGGCAGGGTGGATGGCTACACCTTC
TRBV15	many	TRBD2	TRBJ2-7	CATSPGTSGRLEQYF	TGTGCCACCAGCCCCGGGACTAGCGGGCGCCTCGAGCAGTACTTC
TRBV6-1	-	-	TRBJ1-5	CASSRQLGQPQHF	TGTGCCAGCAGCAGACAGTTGGGTCAGCCCCAGCATTTT
TRBV7-8	many	-	TRBJ1-1	CASSLVYQSRAFF	TGTGCCAGCAGCTTAGTCTACCAATCCCGAGCTTTCTTT
TRBV5-1	many	-	TRBJ1-2	CASSFSSDPPGVLGYTF	TGCGCCAGCAGCTTTTCTTCGGACCCACCGGGGGTACTTGGCTACACCTTC
TRBV2	many	-	TRBJ1-3	CASSEQGSGNTIYF	TGTGCCAGCAGTGAACAGGGCTCTGGAAACACCATATATTTT
TRBV6-6	few	-	TRBJ1-2	CASSATDYGYTF	TGTGCCAGCAGTGCTACGGACTATGGCTACACCTTC
TRBV28	many	-	TRBJ2-3	CASSRVADTQYF	TGTGCCAGCTCTAGAGTCGCAGATACGCAGTATTTT
TRBV4-3	many	-	TRBJ2-1	CASSQDINVDYNEQFF	TGCGCCAGCAGCCAAGATATCAATGTGGACTACAATGAGCAGTTCTTC
TRBV9	many	-	TRBJ2-1	CASSSQIPPSYNEQFF	TGTGCCAGCAGCTCCCAGATCCCGCCCTCCTACAATGAGCAGTTCTTC
TRBV6-2/TRBV6-3	many	TRBD2	TRBJ2-1	CASSPIAGEAVNEQFF	TGTGCCAGCAGTCCGATAGCGGGAGAGGCGGTCAATGAGCAGTTCTTC
TRBV5-1	many	TRBD1	TRBJ1-5	CASSVGQGPNQPQHF	TGCGCCAGCAGCGTAGGACAGGGACCCAATCAGCCCCAGCATTTT
TRBV7-8	many	TRBD2	TRBJ2-1	CASSPRTLTSGSINEQFF	TGTGCCAGCAGCCCCAGGACCCTGACTAGCGGGAGTATCAATGAGCAGTTCTTC
TRBV5-1	many	-	TRBJ2-2	CASSVLAANTGELFF	TGCGCCAGCTCGGTCTTAGCGGCAAACACCGGGGAGCTGTTTTTT
TRBV20-1	many	-	TRBJ2-5	CSARARRSKGRAQETQYF	TGCAGTGCTAGAGCTCGAAGATCCAAAGGGAGAGCCCAAGAGACCCAGTACTTC
TRBV5-1	few	-	TRBJ2-1	CASSLPDAYNEQFF	TGCGCCAGCAGCCTACCGGACGCGTACAATGAGCAGTTCTTC
TRBV27	many	-	TRBJ2-7	CASSFGASSYEQYF	TGTGCCAGCAGTTTTGGCGCCAGCTCCTACGAGCAGTACTTC
TRBV7-2	many	-	TRBJ2-1	CASSLAALGFNEQFF	TGTGCCAGCAGCTTAGCAGCCCTGGGGTTCAATGAGCAGTTCTTC
TRBV5-1	many	TRBD2	TRBJ2-2	CASSLAGVTGELFF	TGCGCCAGCAGCTTAGCGGGAGTCACCGGGGAGCTGTTTTTT
TRBV7-6	many	-	TRBJ1-1	CASSVGPTKNEAFF	TGTGCCAGCAGCGTGGGCCCTACTAAGAATGAAGCTTTCTTT
TRBV20-1	many	-	TRBJ1-1	CSAERDTEAFF	TGCAGTGCGGAGAGGGACACTGAAGCTTTCTTT
TRBV5-1	many	TRBD1	TRBJ1-6	CASSGQENSPLHF	TGCGCCAGCAGCGGACAGGAAAATTCACCCCTCCACTTT
TRBV15	many	TRBD2	TRBJ2-7	CATSTRVAGGPQYF	TGTGCCACCAGCACCAGAGTAGCGGGAGGTCCACAGTACTTC
TRBV7-2	many	-	TRBJ1-1	CASSSRPRGLGTEAFF	TGTGCCAGCAGCTCGCGTCCGAGGGGATTGGGCACTGAAGCTTTCTTT
TRBV3-1	many	-	TRBJ1-2	CASSQLARVDYGYTF	TGTGCCAGCAGCCAATTAGCCAGGGTTGACTATGGCTACACCTTC
TRBV6-5	many	TRBD2	TRBJ2-1	CASNLGLATYNEQFF	TGTGCCAGCAATTTGGGACTAGCGACCTACAATGAGCAGTTCTTC
TRBV20-1	-	TRBD2	TRBJ2-3	CSARPSGSGTDTQYF	TGCAGTGCTAGACCTAGCGGGAGTGGTACAGATACGCAGTATTTT
TRBV7-2	-	-	TRBJ2-1	CASSLLFGLNSYNEQFF	TGTGCCAGCAGCTTACTATTCGGACTAAACTCCTACAATGAGCAGTTCTTC
TRBV7-9	many	-	TRBJ2-2	CASSPYTGELFF	TGTGCCAGCAGCCCATACACCGGGGAGCTGTTTTTT
TRBV3-1	-	TRBD1	TRBJ1-1	CASSHPGGLNTEAFF	TGTGCCAGCAGCCATCCAGGGGGCCTGAACACTGAAGCTTTCTTT
TRBV20-1	many	-	TRBJ2-1	CSARAPYGSYNEQFF	TGCAGTGCTCGAGCACCGTACGGCTCCTACAATGAGCAGTTCTTC
TRBV11-3	many	-	TRBJ1-6	CASSFGSSPLHF	TGTGCCAGCAGCTTTGGCAGCTCACCCCTCCACTTT
TRBV7-2	many	-	TRBJ2-5	CASSLVGLEGETQYF	TGTGCCAGCAGCTTAGTTGGACTCGAGGGGGAGACCCAGTACTTC
TRBV7-9	many	-	TRBJ1-2	CASSFGGDYGYTF	TGTGCCAGCAGCTTCGGGGGGGACTATGGCTACACCTTC
TRBV7-2	many	TRBD1	TRBJ1-2	CASSPAGTGGGYGYTF	TGTGCCAGCAGTCCCGCCGGGACAGGGGGGGGCTATGGCTACACCTTC
TRBV10-3	many	-	TRBJ1-6	CAISAGPAGNSPLHF	TGTGCCATCAGTGCCGGACCCGCGGGTAATTCACCCCTCCACTTT
TRBV6-6	many	-	TRBJ1-2	CATRGWGYDGYTF	TGTGCCACGAGGGGTTGGGGATATGATGGCTACACCTTC
TRBV5-1	many	TRBD1	TRBJ1-1	CASSPGTAKLDAGAFF	TGCGCCAGCAGCCCTGGGACAGCCAAGTTAGACGCCGGAGCTTTCTTT
TRBV28	many	-	TRBJ2-1	CASSLPIAASYNEQFF	TGTGCCAGCAGTTTACCGATCGCCGCCTCCTACAATGAGCAGTTCTTC
TRBV28	many	-	TRBJ2-5	CASSFLGETQYF	TGTGCCAGCAGTTTCCTGGGAGAGACCCAGTACTTC
TRBV20-1	many	-	TRBJ2-7	CSARDQGRTYEQYF	TGCAGTGCTAGAGATCAGGGACGGACCTACGAGCAGTACTTC
TRBV7-9	many	-	TRBJ1-1	CASTWGSEAFF	TGTGCCAGCACCTGGGGGTCTGAAGCTTTCTTT